This TCR beta chain was recorded in a study of human T cells and chemical hapten exposure. The CDR3 loop spans 16 amino acids. The germline CDR1 and CDR2 sequences are KGHSH and LQKENI. Deletions cut 6 bases from V and 0 bases from J, with 15 bases between. TCRdb processed the RACE reads anew with MiXCR; each CDR3 protein has one entry. The table records some 380,000 distinct CDR3 sequences, 4.8% of them present only once. This clonotype appeared many times. Its target is unknown. Notes on the study in general: Given that the donors had alopecia, their immune response may differ from that seen in healthy people. Significantly more large CDR3 similarity clusters arose among expanded TCRs than among controls. As patch test score rose, PT1 expanded TCR counts tended to rise as well. With regard to DPC sensitization, TCRs above 1 in 1000 frequency did not change.

Time point here: patch test 1, 2 weeks after DPC sensitization. The treatment is: therapeutic diphenylcyclopropenone sensitization with weekly scalp DPC. Sequencing used whole blood, obtained in connection with sensitization to the hapten diphenylcyclopropenone (DPC). The V gene is TRBV18, the J gene TRBJ1-3, with D uncertain. The TCR sequence derives from a woman between 50 and 59 years old with alopecia areata. Some clones in this sample may be carry-over from other donors' samples. For the CDR3, the DNA is TGTGCCAGCTCCCCGGGCCTTCTAACCTCTGGAAACACCATATATTTT. Translating gives CASSPGLLTSGNTIYF.